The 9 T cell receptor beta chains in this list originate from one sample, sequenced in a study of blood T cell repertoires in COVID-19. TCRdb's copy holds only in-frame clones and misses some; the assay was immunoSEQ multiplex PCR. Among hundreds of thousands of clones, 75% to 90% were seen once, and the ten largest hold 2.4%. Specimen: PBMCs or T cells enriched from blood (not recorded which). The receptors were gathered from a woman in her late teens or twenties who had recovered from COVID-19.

The DNA for the CDR3 is TGTGCCACCAGCAGAGAGCTTTGGGACAGGAGCCTAGAGGCTTTCTTT. Amino acid sequence: CATSRELWDRSLEAFF. The chain couples TRBV15 to TRBJ1-1; 8 bases agree with TRBD1. The CDR3 has 16 amino acids. V dropped 0 bases and J dropped 11; count of bases not matched to a gene: 14. Germline lookup yields CDR1 LNHNV and CDR2 YYDKDF (reference sequence).

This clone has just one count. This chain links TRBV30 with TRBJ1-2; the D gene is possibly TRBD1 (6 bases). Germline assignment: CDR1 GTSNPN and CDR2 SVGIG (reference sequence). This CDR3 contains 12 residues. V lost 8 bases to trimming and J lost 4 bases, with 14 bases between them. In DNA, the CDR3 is TGTGCCGACGGTCAGGGGCCCTATGGCTACACCTTC. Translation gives CADGQGPYGYTF.

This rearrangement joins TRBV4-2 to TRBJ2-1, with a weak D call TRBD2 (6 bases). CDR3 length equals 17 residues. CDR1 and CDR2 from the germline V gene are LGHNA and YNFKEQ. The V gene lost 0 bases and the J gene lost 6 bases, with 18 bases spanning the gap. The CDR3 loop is CASSQDRRLVRGNEQFF. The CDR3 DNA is TGTGCCAGCAGCCAAGATAGACGACTAGTTAGAGGCAATGAGCAGTTCTTC.

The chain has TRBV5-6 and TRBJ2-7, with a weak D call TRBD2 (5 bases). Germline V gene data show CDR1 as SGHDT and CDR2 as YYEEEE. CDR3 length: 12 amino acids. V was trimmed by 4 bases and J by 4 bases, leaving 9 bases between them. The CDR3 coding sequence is TGTGCCAGCAGCGCGGACTTTTACGAGCAGTACTTC. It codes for CASSADFYEQYF.

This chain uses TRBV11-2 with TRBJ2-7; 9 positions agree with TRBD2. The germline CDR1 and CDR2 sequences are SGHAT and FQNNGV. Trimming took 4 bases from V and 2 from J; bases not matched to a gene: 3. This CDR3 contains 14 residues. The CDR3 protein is CASSSSSGAYEQYF. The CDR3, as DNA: TGTGCCAGCAGCTCGTCTAGCGGGGCCTACGAGCAGTACTTC.

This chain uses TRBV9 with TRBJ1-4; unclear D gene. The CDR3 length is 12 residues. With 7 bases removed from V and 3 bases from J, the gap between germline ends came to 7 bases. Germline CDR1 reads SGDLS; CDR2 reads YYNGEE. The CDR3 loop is CASGTSNEKLFF. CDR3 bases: TGTGCCAGCGGTACTTCTAATGAAAAACTGTTTTTT.

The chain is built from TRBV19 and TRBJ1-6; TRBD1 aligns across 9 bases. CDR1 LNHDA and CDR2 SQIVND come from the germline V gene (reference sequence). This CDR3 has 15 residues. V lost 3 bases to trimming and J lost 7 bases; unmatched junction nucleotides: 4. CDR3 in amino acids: CASSMRDRENSPLHF. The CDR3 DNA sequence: TGTGCCAGTAGTATGCGGGACAGGGAGAATTCACCCCTCCACTTT.

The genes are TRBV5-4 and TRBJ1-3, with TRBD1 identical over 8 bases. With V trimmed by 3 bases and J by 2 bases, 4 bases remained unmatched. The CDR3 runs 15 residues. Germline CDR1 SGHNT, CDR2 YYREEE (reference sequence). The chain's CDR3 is CASSSPTGAGNTIYF. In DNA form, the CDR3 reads TGTGCCAGCAGCTCGCCGACAGGGGCTGGAAACACCATATATTTT.

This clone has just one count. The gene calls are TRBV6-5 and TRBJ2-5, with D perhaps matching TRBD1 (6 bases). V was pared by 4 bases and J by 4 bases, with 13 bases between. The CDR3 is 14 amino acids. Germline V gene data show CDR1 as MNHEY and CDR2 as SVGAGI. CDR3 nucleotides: TGTGCCAGCAGTTTAGGGGGATTAGGAGAGACCCAGTACTTC. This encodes CASSLGGLGETQYF.